This TCR beta chain derives from a study of CD8+ T cells in alopecia areata. This clone is medium-sized in the sample. The CDR3 contains 13 residues. The germline V and J ends were trimmed by 7 bases and 7 bases, with 14 bases remaining between them. Germline CDR1 reads SNHLY; CDR2 reads FYNNEI. Cell sorting was applied to PBMCs, and CD4+ and CD8+ T cells were collected. In each case, RNA was isolated and then reverse transcribed into cDNA as the sequencing template. TCRdb's table, derived via immunoSEQ multiplex PCR, lists solely in-frame clones and lacks some. Of 100,000 to 150,000 clones in the sample, roughly 69% were seen once.

The source is a human donor in good health. The sample was CD4+ T cells sorted from blood. V and J are TRBV2 and TRBJ2-1; D uncertain. CDR3 nucleotides: TGTGCCAGCAATACAGCTTTTAAGAATGAGCAGTTCTTC. Translated, it gives CASNTAFKNEQFF.